This TCR beta chain was recorded in a study of blood T cell repertoires in COVID-19. Study-level background: Specimens from acute and convalescent COVID-19 originated in the United States, Italy and Spain.

Under the authors' procedure: Using reference gene primer amplification, nucleated cell counts were estimated. Produced via immunoSEQ multiplex PCR; TCRdb's table is partial and in-frame only. V and J calls and clone size are those listed in that table; D and trimming were worked out from the DNA. This table holds over 300,000 clones, more than 80% found once. The CDR3 consists of 15 residues. CDR1 and CDR2 from the germline V gene are LNHDA and SQIVND (reference sequence). J lost 10 bases, V lost 6 bases, and 9 bases had no gene match. The sequencing sample was made of peripheral blood. The V call is TRBV19, the J call TRBJ1-6, with 10 bases that match TRBD1. The sequence was collected from a man aged 35 to 55 with acute or convalescent COVID-19. CDR3 DNA: TGTGCCAGTAGGAGACAGGGGGCGCCGGACTCACCCCTCCACTTT. It encodes CASRRQGAPDSPLHF.